Listed here are 13 T cell receptor beta chains from one sample, sequenced in a study of blood T cells in healthy people across ages. It was with a sample-barcoded 5' primer and a J-beta primer mix that a second PCR of roughly 7 to 12 cycles was run. TCRdb ran MiXCR on the 5' RACE reads and lists one entry per CDR3 protein. The sample records hundreds of thousands of distinct CDR3 sequences, about 30% being singletons. The sequenced sample was blood. The origin of the receptors is a woman of 80 years or more in good health.

This clonotype was recorded a few times. The V gene is TRBV20-1, the J gene TRBJ2-2; 12 bases are shared with TRBD1. Germline assignment: CDR1 DFQATT and CDR2 SNEGSKA (reference sequence). This CDR3 has 15 residues. V lost 6 bases and J lost 3; bases outside the gene matches: 5. The DNA for the CDR3 is TGCAGTGCAAGGGACAGGGGGCTGGACACCGGGGAGCTGTTTTTT. Its translation: CSARDRGLDTGELFF.

The chain employs TRBV7-9 and TRBJ1-5; tentative D call: TRBD1 (6 bases). The CDR3 runs to 15 residues. V was clipped by 5 bases and J by 1 base, with 12 bases between them. CDR1 and CDR2 from the germline V gene are SEHNR and FQNEAQ (reference sequence). For the CDR3, the DNA is TGTGCCAGCAGCCCCACAGGGACGAGCAATCAGCCCCAGCATTTT. This encodes CASSPTGTSNQPQHF.

This clonotype was detected only a few times. This chain connects TRBV5-1 to TRBJ1-1; the D gene is possibly TRBD1 (6 bases). CDR1 SGHRS and CDR2 YFSETQ come from the germline V gene. V was cut by 3 bases and J by 1 base, with 13 bases left in between. This CDR3 comprises 15 residues. Here the CDR3 reads CASSSRTASNTEAFF. In DNA, the CDR3 is TGCGCCAGCAGCTCCCGGACAGCTTCGAACACTGAAGCTTTCTTT.

This clonotype was detected ten times or more. The chain couples TRBV6-6 to TRBJ1-2; D gene ambiguous. The CDR3 loop spans 16 amino acids. From germline, CDR1 is MNHNY and CDR2 SVGAGI (reference sequence). The V and J ends lost 6 bases and 8 bases respectively, with 25 bases between them. The CDR3 nucleotides are TGTGCCAGCAGGCACCTTCGGTCCCGGAGGAGTTGGGGCTACACCTTC. This sequence encodes CASRHLRSRRSWGYTF.

This clonotype was seen repeatedly, ten times or more. V and J are TRBV12-3 or TRBV12-4 and TRBJ2-5, with no clear D. This CDR3 is built from 13 residues. V lost 0 bases and J 4 bases, leaving 6 bases between the germline ends. CDR3 protein: CASSLALRETQYF. CDR3 sequence (DNA): TGTGCCAGCAGTTTAGCGCTCCGAGAGACCCAGTACTTC.

Concerning this clonotype itself: This clone may be a read error of a much larger clone one base away. The chain links TRBV20-1 to TRBJ2-3; perhaps TRBD2 as D (6 bases). This CDR3 spans 15 amino acids. With 2 bases removed from V and 6 bases from J, the gap between germline ends came to 18 bases. Germline V gives CDR1 DFQATT, CDR2 SNEGSKA (reference sequence). CDR3 nucleotide sequence: TGCAGTGCTAGACTTGGGACCACTAGCTGTGATACGCAGTATTTT. This sequence encodes CSARLGTTSCDTQYF.

This clonotype occurred many times. V is TRBV20-1 and J is TRBJ1-5; 12 bases agree with TRBD1. Germline CDR1 is DFQATT and CDR2 is SNEGSKA (reference sequence). The V and J ends lost 6 bases and 2 bases, in that order; junction bases with no gene match: 11. CDR3 length: 17 amino acids. The CDR3 DNA sequence: TGCAGTGCCCGTCCGGGGACAGGGGGCTTGGGCAATCAGCCCCAGCATTTT. Encoded protein: CSARPGTGGLGNQPQHF.

This clonotype was detected many times. The chain carries TRBV2 and TRBJ1-5; 8 bases map to TRBD1. V lost 5 bases and J lost 0; bases outside the gene matches: 12. Germline loops: CDR1 SNHLY, CDR2 FYNNEI. This CDR3 contains 18 residues. CDR3 DNA: TGTGCCAGCAGTCTACCCCAGGGGGCTTCCTTTAGCAATCAGCCCCAGCATTTT. This gives the protein CASSLPQGASFSNQPQHF. Drawing the rest from reference TRBV2 and TRBJ1-5, the complete variable domain is EPEVTQTPSHQVTQMGQEVILRCVPISNHLYFYWYRQILGQKVEFLVSFYNNEISEKSEIFDDQFSVERPDGSNFTLKIRSTKLEDSAMYFCASSLPQGASFSNQPQHFGDGTRLSIL.

This clonotype has a count of ten or more. This chain connects TRBV9 to TRBJ2-5, with TRBD1 matching 8 bases. Germline CDR1 and CDR2: SGDLS and YYNGEE. This CDR3 spans 14 amino acids. J gave up 3 bases and V 3 bases, and 4 bases lay outside the gene matches. CDR3 in DNA: TGTGCCAGCAGCGACCAGGGGGCGAAAGAGACCCAGTACTTC. Encoded protein: CASSDQGAKETQYF. The entire variable domain, with the rest obtained from reference TRBV9 and TRBJ2-5, is as follows: DSGVTQTPKHLITATGQRVTLRCSPRSGDLSVYWYQQSLDQGLQFLIQYYNGEERAKGNILERFSAQQFPDLHSELNLSSLELGDSALYFCASSDQGAKETQYFGPGTRLLVL.

Ten or more counts support this clonotype. The CDR3 sequence: CASSPAVQETQYF. The CDR3 DNA is TGTGCCAGCTCACCAGCGGTTCAAGAGACCCAGTACTTC. V and J are TRBV18 and TRBJ2-5; D call uncertain. Germline V CDR1 and CDR2: KGHSH, LQKENI. V lost 2 bases and J 2 bases, leaving 6 bases between the germline ends. The CDR3 extends over 13 amino acids.

The rearrangement links TRBV5-1 to TRBJ1-4; tentatively, D is TRBD1 (6 bases). The V end was cut by 1 base, the J end by 5 bases, with 12 bases between. Germline V gene lookup returns CDR1 SGHRS and CDR2 YFSETQ. The CDR3 is made up of 15 amino acids. CDR3 loop: CASSLLGQRNEKLFF. Here the CDR3 DNA reads TGCGCCAGCAGCTTGCTAGGACAGCGGAATGAAAAACTGTTTTTT.

The rearrangement uses TRBV6-5 and TRBJ2-5; TRBD2 might be the D (6 bases). V was clipped by 4 bases and J by 5 bases, with 17 bases between them. The germline gives CDR1 MNHEY, CDR2 SVGAGI. This CDR3 comprises 15 residues. This CDR3 is CASSSRLLRGETQYF. For the CDR3, the DNA is TGTGCCAGCAGTTCGAGACTGCTACGGGGGGAGACCCAGTACTTC.

This clonotype was picked up many times. The rearrangement links TRBV7-2 to TRBJ2-7; weak D call: TRBD1 (5 bases). This CDR3 is built from 12 residues. CDR1 and CDR2 from the germline V gene are SGHTA and FQGNSA. V was shortened by 2 bases and J by 3 bases, with 5 bases between the two germline ends. This CDR3 is CASSLQGYEQYF. The CDR3 bases are TGTGCCAGCAGCTTACAGGGCTACGAGCAGTACTTC.